The 24 T cell receptor beta chains listed next were all sequenced from one sample in a study of type 1 and type 2 diabetes patients. Genomic DNA was the PCR template. The TCR beta CDR3 region was amplified using 30 forward and 13 reverse primers. Each CDR3 protein gets one entry after TCRdb re-called the multiplex PCR reads with MiXCR. Of 280,000 or so distinct CDR3 sequences listed, around 47% are singletons. The source material was peripheral blood mononuclear cells (PBMCs). All receptors derive from a man younger than 35 with type 2 diabetes.

This clonotype was observed a few times. V is TRBV19 and J is TRBJ1-1, with a possible D match to TRBD1 (5 bases). The CDR3 contains 15 residues. The V end lost 2 bases, the J end lost 1 base, and 11 bases lay between the germline ends. Germline lookup yields CDR1 LNHDA and CDR2 SQIVND (reference sequence). The CDR3 DNA reads as TGTGCCAGTAGTATAACGGCAGGGAGGAACACTGAAGCTTTCTTT. Translating it yields CASSITAGRNTEAFF.

DNA of the CDR3: TGTGCCAGCACTTCGGGGGGCCTGGGAGAGACCCAGTACTTC. Translating it yields CASTSGGLGETQYF. The chain combines TRBV25-1 with TRBJ2-5, with D maybe TRBD2 (7 bases). CDR1 is MGHDK and CDR2 is SYGVNS in the germline V gene. Trimming left V 7 bases short and J 4 bases short, with 16 bases between. This CDR3 contains 14 residues. Full variable domain (rest looked up from reference TRBV25-1 and TRBJ2-5): EADIYQTPRYLVIGTGKKITLECSQTMGHDKMYWYQQDPGMELHLIHYSYGVNSTEKGDLSSESTVSRIRTEHFPLTLESARPSHTSQYLCASTSGGLGETQYFGPGTRLLVL.

The chain employs TRBV6-1 and TRBJ1-2; 11 bases are a match to TRBD1. V was clipped by 4 bases and J by 7 bases; unmatched bases: 14. Germline CDR1 and CDR2: MNHNS and SASEGT. This CDR3 comprises 17 residues. The CDR3 DNA follows: TGTGCCAGCAGTGGAGGCGGCCCCGGGACAGGGGGAGTTGGCTACACCTTC. This translates into CASSGGGPGTGGVGYTF.

This rearrangement joins TRBV7-3 to TRBJ1-1; 7 bases line up with TRBD1. CDR3 length: 13 residues. The V and J ends lost 2 bases and 8 bases, in that order; junction bases with no gene match: 5. Germline assignment: CDR1 SGHTA and CDR2 FQGTGA. The CDR3 is CASSLGGQQEAFF. CDR3 coding DNA: TGTGCCAGCAGCTTAGGGGGACAGCAGGAAGCTTTCTTT.

This clonotype was detected only a few times. CDR3 sequence: CASSSSPDTQYF. The CDR3 region has the DNA TGTGCCAGCAGCTCATCTCCAGATACGCAGTATTTT. This chain joins TRBV7-3 and TRBJ2-3; D uncertain. There are 12 residues in the CDR3. V was shortened by 4 bases and J by 4 bases, with 6 bases between the two germline ends. Germline lookup yields CDR1 SGHTA and CDR2 FQGTGA.

A word on this clonotype: One end of the junction fails to match germline, which may point to a read error. The chain recombines TRBV20-1 with TRBJ1-1; D unresolved. The germline CDR1 and CDR2 sequences are DFQATT and SNEGSKA (reference sequence). The length of the CDR3 is 15 residues. CDR3 loop: CSAPPSGGRHPEALF. The CDR3 DNA is TGCAGTGCTCCACCTAGCGGAGGACGGCACCCTGAAGCTCTCTTT.

The DNA of the CDR3 is TGTGCCATCAGTGAAATTTTAGCGGGGGCAGGTGAGCAGTACTTC. This translates into CAISEILAGAGEQYF. V and J are TRBV10-3 and TRBJ2-7, with TRBD2 matching over 9 bases. Germline-derived CDR1 and CDR2 are ENHRY and SYGVKD. J lost 7 bases, V lost 3 bases, and 10 bases had no gene match. The CDR3 has 15 residues.

The rearrangement links TRBV6-6 to TRBJ2-3, with 8 positions matching TRBD1. The CDR3 extends over 17 amino acids. In germline, CDR1 is MNHNY, CDR2 SVGAGI (reference sequence). V shed 3 bases and J 0 bases; nucleotides not matched to a gene: 8. The CDR3 DNA reads TGTGCCAGCAGTTATAGACAGGGGAGTAGAAGCACAGATACGCAGTATTTT. As protein: CASSYRQGSRSTDTQYF.

This clonotype was seen a handful of times. The V and J genes are TRBV19 and TRBJ2-7, with D perhaps TRBD1 (6 bases). This CDR3 comprises 14 residues. Trimming stripped 4 bases from V and 2 bases from J, with 12 bases between. Germline values: CDR1 LNHDA, CDR2 SQIVND (reference sequence). The CDR3 here is CASSKQGITYEQYF. The CDR3 DNA reads TGTGCCAGTAGTAAACAGGGCATAACCTACGAGCAGTACTTC.

DNA of the CDR3: TGTGCCATCGGTGAAGGAGCGGGAGGAAACACCGGGGAGCTGTTTTTT. This encodes CAIGEGAGGNTGELFF. J is TRBJ2-2 and V is TRBV6-5, with 9 bases lining up with TRBD2. CDR1 is MNHEY and CDR2 is SVGAGI in the germline V gene. Germline trimming cut 10 bases from V and 2 bases from J; bases unmatched to any gene: 11. This CDR3 is 16 amino acids long.

This clonotype was counted at least ten times. The J gene is TRBJ2-7, the V gene TRBV6-6; D not certain. V was shortened by 7 bases and J by 3 bases, with 7 bases between the two germline ends. Germline V gives CDR1 MNHNY, CDR2 SVGAGI (reference sequence). CDR3 length: 11 amino acids. The chain's CDR3 is CASTMDYEQYF. As DNA, the CDR3 is TGTGCCAGCACCATGGACTACGAGCAGTACTTC.

This clonotype was observed a handful of times. This chain joins TRBV30 and TRBJ1-1, with D tentatively TRBD1 (5 bases). CDR1 is GTSNPN and CDR2 is SVGIG in the germline V gene (reference sequence). V gave up 3 bases and J gave up 6 bases, with 20 bases separating them. The CDR3 length is 15 residues. The CDR3 loop is CAWSPLGENKAEAFF. For the CDR3, the DNA is TGTGCCTGGAGCCCCTTGGGGGAGAACAAGGCTGAAGCTTTCTTT.

The V and J genes are TRBV9 and TRBJ2-7; tentatively, D is TRBD2 (5 bases). The CDR3 length is 14 residues. Germline lookup yields CDR1 SGDLS and CDR2 YYNGEE. With 0 bases removed from V and 6 bases from J, the gap between germline ends came to 13 bases. CDR3 DNA: TGTGCCAGCAGCGTAGGCGGGTCGGGGTTCGAGCAGTACTTC. Translating gives CASSVGGSGFEQYF.

This clonotype was seen a handful of times. The chain joins TRBV10-1 to TRBJ1-1, with a tentative D call TRBD1 (6 bases). V lost 0 bases, J lost 4 bases, and 12 bases lay in between. The V gene's germline CDR1 is WNHNN and CDR2 SYGVQD (reference sequence). This CDR3 has 15 residues. The CDR3 region is CASSESGRGGTEAFF. As DNA, the CDR3 is TGCGCCAGCAGTGAGTCAGGCAGGGGAGGCACTGAAGCTTTCTTT.

This clonotype was seen at least ten times. The CDR3 here is CASSEQTTGELFF. CDR3 in DNA: TGTGCCAGCAGTGAACAGACTACCGGGGAGCTGTTTTTT. This chain connects TRBV25-1 to TRBJ2-2; D not certain. The CDR3 runs 13 residues. CDR1 and CDR2 from the germline V gene are MGHDK and SYGVNS. Trimming left V 2 bases short and J 5 bases short, with 6 bases between.

The CDR3 reads CASSIGGAAGELFF. CDR3 nucleotides: TGTGCCAGTAGTATTGGGGGGGCAGCCGGGGAGCTGTTTTTT. This chain links TRBV19 with TRBJ2-2; a possible D gene is TRBD2 (7 bases). This CDR3 is 14 amino acids long. V was cut by 3 bases and J by 6 bases, with 11 bases left in between. Looked up from germline, CDR1 is LNHDA and CDR2 is SQIVND (reference sequence).

This clonotype has more than one count but fewer than ten. The chain joins TRBV7-2 to TRBJ2-5; tentative D call: TRBD1 (6 bases). The length of the CDR3 is 14 residues. V dropped 4 bases and J dropped 4 bases, with 13 bases sitting between them. Germline values: CDR1 SGHTA, CDR2 FQGNSA. The CDR3 sequence is CASSSPGQRETQYF. For the CDR3, the DNA is TGTGCCAGCAGCTCCCCCGGACAGAGAGAGACCCAGTACTTC.

This clonotype came up once. This rearrangement joins TRBV12-3 or TRBV12-4 to TRBJ2-5; 8 nucleotides align to TRBD1. This CDR3 has 14 residues. With V trimmed by 5 bases and J by 5 bases, 7 bases remained unmatched. CDR3 protein: CASSGQGWTETQYF. CDR3 DNA: TGTGCCAGCAGTGGACAGGGTTGGACGGAGACCCAGTACTTC.

Notes on this clonotype: This may come from a read error, since a much larger clone is one base off. J is TRBJ2-7 and V is TRBV25-1, with D tentatively TRBD2 (5 bases). Germline CDR1 MGHDK, CDR2 SYGVNS. With 2 bases removed from V and 1 base from J, the gap between germline ends came to 9 bases. CDR3 size: 14 residues. The CDR3 here is CASSEEGRSYEQYF. In DNA, the CDR3 is TGTGCCAGCAGTGAAGAGGGAAGATCCTACGAGCAGTACTTC.

The chain couples TRBV7-2 to TRBJ2-5, with D possibly called TRBD1 or TRBD2 (6 bases each). From germline, CDR1 is SGHTA and CDR2 FQGNSA. The ends were cut back, 1 base at V and 2 bases at J, with 14 bases in the middle. The CDR3 contains 16 residues. The CDR3 nucleotides are TGTGCCAGCAGCTTAGTACTTGGAGGGGGGCAAGAGACCCAGTACTTC. Translating it yields CASSLVLGGGQETQYF.

The gene calls are TRBV6-1 and TRBJ2-5; tentative D call: TRBD2 (5 bases). The V gene's germline CDR1 is MNHNS and CDR2 SASEGT. V was pared by 4 bases and J by 2 bases, with 17 bases between. CDR3 length: 16 residues. CDR3 region: CASSAFTAANQETQYF. The CDR3 region has the DNA TGTGCCAGCAGTGCATTTACAGCGGCCAATCAAGAGACCCAGTACTTC.

This clonotype was picked up a small number of times. The gene calls are TRBV24-1 and TRBJ2-7; a possible D gene is TRBD1 (6 bases). CDR1 and CDR2 (germline): KGHDR, SFDVKD. The CDR3 covers 15 residues. V was shortened by 3 bases and J by 2 bases, with 13 bases between the two germline ends. Here the CDR3 DNA reads TGTGCCACCAGTGATAACACCGGGACACCCTACGAGCAGTACTTC. Translated: CATSDNTGTPYEQYF.

This clonotype was seen a handful of times. This chain links TRBV19 with TRBJ2-7; D is perhaps TRBD1 (6 bases). The germline V gene has CDR1 LNHDA and CDR2 SQIVND (reference sequence). The V end lost 0 bases, the J end lost 0 bases, and 9 bases lay between the germline ends. The CDR3 extends over 15 amino acids. The CDR3 loop is CASSIDRGNSYEQYF. The CDR3 DNA reads TGTGCCAGTAGTATAGACAGGGGCAACTCCTACGAGCAGTACTTC.

The rearrangement links TRBV24-1 to TRBJ1-2; tentatively, D is TRBD1 (6 bases). V was cut by 6 bases and J by 2 bases, with 9 bases left in between. This CDR3 has 13 residues. Germline lookup yields CDR1 KGHDR and CDR2 SFDVKD. The CDR3 DNA follows: TGTGCCACCAGTCTGGGGGGCAACTATGGCTACACCTTC. Its protein product is CATSLGGNYGYTF.